This entry concerns a single TCR beta chain. The antigen is undetermined. Selected positively for CCR7 and CD45RO-negative, naive CD8 cells excluded terminally differentiated effector memory CD45RA+ cells. Germline-derived CDR1 and CDR2 are SGHDN and FVKESK. Trimming shortened V by 4 bases and J by 5 bases, and 18 bases separated the two germline ends. The CDR3 has 15 residues. The record originates from a study of shared clonotypes between healthy human individuals. Overall study results and limits: Of the naive CD4 clonotypes, around 5.2% were shared across a few donors.

Once extracted for a subset, genomic DNA was divided evenly among several immunoSEQ plates. Produced via immunoSEQ multiplex PCR; TCRdb's table is partial and in-frame only. The sample gives 1.5 million to 2.5 million clones, over 85% of which show up once; more than 0.95% is in the top ten. The specimen sequenced was naive CD8+ T cells sorted from blood. V gene TRBV14 combines with J gene TRBJ2-7, with D possibly matching TRBD1 (6 bases). This receptor was taken from a man aged 18 to 30 in good health. The CDR3 protein is CASSLGTTSSDEQYF. CDR3 DNA sequence: TGTGCCAGCAGCCTAGGGACAACCTCATCGGACGAGCAGTACTTC. Full variable domain (rest looked up from reference TRBV14 and TRBJ2-7): EAGVTQFPSHSVIEKGQTVTLRCDPISGHDNLYWYRRVMGKEIKFLLHFVKESKQDESGMPNNRFLAERTGGTYSTLKVQPAELEDSGVYFCASSLGTTSSDEQYFGPGTRLTVT.